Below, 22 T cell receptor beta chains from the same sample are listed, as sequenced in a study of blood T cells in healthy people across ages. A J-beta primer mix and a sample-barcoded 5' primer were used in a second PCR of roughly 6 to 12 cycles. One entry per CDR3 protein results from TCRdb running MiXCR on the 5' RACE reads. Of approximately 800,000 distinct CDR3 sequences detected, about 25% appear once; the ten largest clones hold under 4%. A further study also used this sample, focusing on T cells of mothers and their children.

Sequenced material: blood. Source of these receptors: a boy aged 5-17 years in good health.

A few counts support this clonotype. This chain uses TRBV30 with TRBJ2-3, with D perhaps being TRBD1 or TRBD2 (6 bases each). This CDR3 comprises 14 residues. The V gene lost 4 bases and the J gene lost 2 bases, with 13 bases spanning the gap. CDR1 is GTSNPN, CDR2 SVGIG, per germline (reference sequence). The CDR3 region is CAWISGAVTDTQYF. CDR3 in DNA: TGTGCCTGGATCTCGGGGGCCGTCACAGATACGCAGTATTTT. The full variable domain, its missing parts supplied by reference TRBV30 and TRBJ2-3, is SQTIHQWPATLVQPVGSPLSLECTVEGTSNPNLYWYRQAAGRGLQLLFYSVGIGQISSEVPQNLSASRPQDRQFILSSKKLLLSDSGFYLCAWISGAVTDTQYFGPGTRLTVL.

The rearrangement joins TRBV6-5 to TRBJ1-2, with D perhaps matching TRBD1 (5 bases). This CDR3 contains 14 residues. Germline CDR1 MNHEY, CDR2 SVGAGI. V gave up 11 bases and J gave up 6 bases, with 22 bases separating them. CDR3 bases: TGTGCCCGCTCCCCGGCGGGGGGTACTCATGGCTACACCTTC. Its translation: CARSPAGGTHGYTF.

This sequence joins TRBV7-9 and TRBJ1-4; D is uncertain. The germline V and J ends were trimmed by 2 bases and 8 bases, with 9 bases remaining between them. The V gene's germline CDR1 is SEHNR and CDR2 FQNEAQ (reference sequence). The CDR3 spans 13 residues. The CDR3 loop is CASSLNDGEKLFF. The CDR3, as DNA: TGTGCCAGCAGCTTAAACGATGGGGAAAAACTGTTTTTT.

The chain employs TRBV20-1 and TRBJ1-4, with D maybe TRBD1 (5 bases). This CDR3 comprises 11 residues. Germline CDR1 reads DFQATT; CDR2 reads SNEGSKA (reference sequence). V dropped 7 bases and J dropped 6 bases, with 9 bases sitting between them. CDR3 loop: CSERGDEKLFF. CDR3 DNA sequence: TGCAGTGAAAGGGGCGATGAAAAACTGTTTTTT.

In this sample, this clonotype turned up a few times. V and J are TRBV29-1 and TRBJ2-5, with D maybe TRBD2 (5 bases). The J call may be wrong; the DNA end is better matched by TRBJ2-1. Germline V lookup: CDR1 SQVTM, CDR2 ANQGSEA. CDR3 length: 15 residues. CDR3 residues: CSVELVGVNYNEQFF. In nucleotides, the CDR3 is TGCAGCGTTGAATTAGTGGGAGTAAATTACAATGAGCAGTTCTTC.

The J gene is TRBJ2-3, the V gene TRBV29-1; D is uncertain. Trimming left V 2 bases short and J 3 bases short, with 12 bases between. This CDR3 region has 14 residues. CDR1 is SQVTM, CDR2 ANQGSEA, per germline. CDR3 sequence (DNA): TGCAGCGTTGAATTCCTAATGAGGACAGATACGCAGTATTTT. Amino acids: CSVEFLMRTDTQYF.

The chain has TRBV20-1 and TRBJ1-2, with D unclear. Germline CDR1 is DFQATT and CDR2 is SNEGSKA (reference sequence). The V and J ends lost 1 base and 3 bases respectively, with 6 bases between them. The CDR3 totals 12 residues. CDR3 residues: CSARVQDYGYTF. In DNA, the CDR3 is TGCAGTGCTAGAGTCCAGGACTATGGCTACACCTTC.

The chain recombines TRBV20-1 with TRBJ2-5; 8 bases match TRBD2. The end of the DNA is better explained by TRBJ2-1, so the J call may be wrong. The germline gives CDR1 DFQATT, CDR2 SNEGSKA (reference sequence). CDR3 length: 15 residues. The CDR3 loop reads CSANFGGRKMNEQFF. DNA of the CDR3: TGCAGTGCTAACTTTGGCGGGAGGAAAATGAATGAGCAGTTCTTC.

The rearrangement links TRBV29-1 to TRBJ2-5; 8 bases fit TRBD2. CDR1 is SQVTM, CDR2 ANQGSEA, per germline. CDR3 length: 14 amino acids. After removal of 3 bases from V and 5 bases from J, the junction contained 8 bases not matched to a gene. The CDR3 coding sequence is TGCAGCGTTGAGTGGGCTAGCGGGCTGGAGACCCAGTACTTC. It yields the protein CSVEWASGLETQYF.

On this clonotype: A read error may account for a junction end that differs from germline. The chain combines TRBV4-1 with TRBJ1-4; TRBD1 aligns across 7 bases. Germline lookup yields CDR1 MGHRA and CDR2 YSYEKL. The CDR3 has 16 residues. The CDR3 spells CASSDSPGQTNEELFF. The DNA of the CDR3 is TGCGCCAGCAGCGATTCGCCGGGACAGACTAATGAAGAACTGTTTTTT.

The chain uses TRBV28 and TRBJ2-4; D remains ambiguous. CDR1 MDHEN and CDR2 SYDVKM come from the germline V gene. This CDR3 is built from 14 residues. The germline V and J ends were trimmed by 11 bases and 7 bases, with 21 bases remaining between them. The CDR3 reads CAAAGLTGWNIQYF. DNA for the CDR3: TGTGCCGCCGCAGGCCTTACCGGGTGGAACATTCAGTACTTC. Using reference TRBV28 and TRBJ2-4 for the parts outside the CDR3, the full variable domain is DVKVTQSSRYLVKRTGEKVFLECVQDMDHENMFWYRQDPGLGLRLIYFSYDVKMKEKGDIPEGYSVSREKKERFSLILESASTNQTSMYLCAAAGLTGWNIQYFGAGTRLSVL.

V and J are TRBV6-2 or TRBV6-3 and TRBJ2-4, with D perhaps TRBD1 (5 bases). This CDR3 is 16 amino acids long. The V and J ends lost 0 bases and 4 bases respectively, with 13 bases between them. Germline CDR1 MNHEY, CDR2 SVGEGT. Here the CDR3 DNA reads TGTGCCAGCAGTTACTCTAGGACATCGGATAAAAACATTCAGTACTTC. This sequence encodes CASSYSRTSDKNIQYF.

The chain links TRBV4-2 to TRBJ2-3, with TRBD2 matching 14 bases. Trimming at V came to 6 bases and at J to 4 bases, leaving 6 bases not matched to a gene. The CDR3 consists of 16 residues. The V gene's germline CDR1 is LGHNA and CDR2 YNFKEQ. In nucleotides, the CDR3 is TGTGCCAGCAGTCCTGGGACTAGCGGGAGACCAGATACGCAGTATTTT. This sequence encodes CASSPGTSGRPDTQYF.

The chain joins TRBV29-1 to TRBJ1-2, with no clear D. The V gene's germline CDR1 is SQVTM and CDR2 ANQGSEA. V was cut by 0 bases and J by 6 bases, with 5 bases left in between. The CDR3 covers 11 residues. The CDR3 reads CSVEEGHGYTF. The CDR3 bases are TGCAGCGTTGAAGAAGGGCATGGCTACACCTTC.

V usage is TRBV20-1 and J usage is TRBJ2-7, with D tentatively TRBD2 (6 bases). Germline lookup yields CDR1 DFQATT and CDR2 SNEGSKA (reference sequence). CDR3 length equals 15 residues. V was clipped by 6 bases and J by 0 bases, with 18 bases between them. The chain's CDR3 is CSARQSGSSSYEQYF. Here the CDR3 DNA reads TGCAGTGCACGACAAAGCGGGTCGAGCTCCTACGAGCAGTACTTC.

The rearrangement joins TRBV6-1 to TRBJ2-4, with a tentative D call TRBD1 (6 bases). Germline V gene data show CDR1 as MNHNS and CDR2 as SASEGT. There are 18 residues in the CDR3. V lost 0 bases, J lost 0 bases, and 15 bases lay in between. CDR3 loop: CASSEAFGQPTAKNIQYF. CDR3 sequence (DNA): TGTGCCAGCAGTGAAGCCTTCGGACAGCCCACAGCCAAAAACATTCAGTACTTC.

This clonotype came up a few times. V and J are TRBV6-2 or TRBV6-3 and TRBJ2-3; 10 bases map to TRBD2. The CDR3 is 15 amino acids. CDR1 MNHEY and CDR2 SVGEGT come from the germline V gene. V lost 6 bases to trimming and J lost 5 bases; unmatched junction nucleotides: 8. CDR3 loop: CASRTLAGVGDTQYF. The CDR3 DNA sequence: TGTGCCAGCAGGACTCTAGCGGGGGTAGGAGATACGCAGTATTTT.

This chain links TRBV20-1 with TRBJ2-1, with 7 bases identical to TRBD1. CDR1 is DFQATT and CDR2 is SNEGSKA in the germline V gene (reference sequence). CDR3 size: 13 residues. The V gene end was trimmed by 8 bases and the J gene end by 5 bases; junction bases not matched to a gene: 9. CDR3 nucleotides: TGCAGTACTCAGGGACAGAGTCACAATGAGCAGTTCTTC. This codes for CSTQGQSHNEQFF.

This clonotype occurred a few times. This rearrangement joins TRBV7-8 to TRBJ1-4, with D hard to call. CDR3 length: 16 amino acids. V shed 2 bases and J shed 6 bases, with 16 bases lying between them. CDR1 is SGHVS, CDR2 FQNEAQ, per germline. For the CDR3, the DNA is TGTGCCAGCAGCTTATTCATGGAGACTCCCTATGAAAAACTGTTTTTT. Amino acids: CASSLFMETPYEKLFF. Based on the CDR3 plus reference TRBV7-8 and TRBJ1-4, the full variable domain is GAGVSQSPRYKVAKRGQDVALRCDPISGHVSLFWYQQALGQGPEFLTYFQNEAQLDKSGLPSDRFFAERPEGSVSTLKIQRTQQEDSAVYLCASSLFMETPYEKLFFGSGTQLSVL.

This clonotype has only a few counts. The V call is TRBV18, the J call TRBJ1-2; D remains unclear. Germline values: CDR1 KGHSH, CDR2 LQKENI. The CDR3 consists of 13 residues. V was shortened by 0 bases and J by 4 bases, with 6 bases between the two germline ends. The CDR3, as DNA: TGTGCCAGCTCACCACCCCAGCTCTATGGCTACACCTTC. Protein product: CASSPPQLYGYTF.

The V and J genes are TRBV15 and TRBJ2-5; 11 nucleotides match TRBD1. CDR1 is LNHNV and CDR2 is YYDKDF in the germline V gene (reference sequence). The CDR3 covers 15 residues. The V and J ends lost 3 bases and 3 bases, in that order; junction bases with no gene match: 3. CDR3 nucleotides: TGTGCCACCAGCAGGGTGGGACAGGGGGAAGAGACCCAGTACTTC. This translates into CATSRVGQGEETQYF.

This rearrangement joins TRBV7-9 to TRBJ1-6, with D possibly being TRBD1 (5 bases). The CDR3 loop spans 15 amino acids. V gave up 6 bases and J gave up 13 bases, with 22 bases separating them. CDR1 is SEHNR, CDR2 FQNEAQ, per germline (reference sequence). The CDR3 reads CASSQAGTEISPLHF. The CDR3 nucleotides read TGTGCCAGCAGTCAAGCCGGGACGGAAATTTCGCCCCTCCACTTT.